A selection of T cell receptor beta chains follows, all from one sample in a study of human T cells and chemical hapten exposure. MiXCR, run by TCRdb on the RACE reads, gives a single entry per CDR3 protein. Of some 120,000 distinct CDR3 sequences listed, approximately 9% are singletons. The specimen sequenced was whole blood. Receptors originate from a male donor in good health. Some clones in this sample may be carry-over from other donors' samples. The conserved cysteine and the conserved F or W are not part of the CDR3 here. D genes are given only for firm matches.

d_call v_call cdr3_aa
- TRBV6-5 ASKNRDNTDTQY
- TRBV4-3 ASSQDRTYEQY
TRBD2 TRBV12-3/TRBV12-4 ASSWLLAGGEAEQF
TRBD2 TRBV12-3/TRBV12-4 ASSVVLGGGADSYNEQF
- TRBV27 ASSPLTKRSYNEQF
- TRBV5-1 ASSLEGVSNQPQH
- TRBV3-1 ASSQPGGGPTDTQY
- TRBV6-5 ASRPGSLSREY
- TRBV5-1 ASSLGGRAGEQY
TRBD2 TRBV25-1 ASSEGTSGRMKTQY
- TRBV7-8 ASSLVLAPNQPQH
TRBD1 TRBV13 ASSLQGARNEQF
TRBD1 TRBV7-9 ASSPGTAVDTQY
- TRBV7-8 ASSLGPGTQPQH
TRBD1 TRBV6-5 ASRPARWTGTNQPQH
TRBD1 TRBV10-3 AISGDRGNTEAF
- TRBV5-5 ASSSYSYEQY
- TRBV10-2 ASSDGRGDTQY
TRBD2 TRBV6-5 ASSYAGGGGNEQF
TRBD1 TRBV10-3 AISGPDRSQY
TRBD2 TRBV10-3 ASTPSVREGSYEQY
- TRBV20-1 SARDPQDLTEAF
- TRBV5-7 ASSPFSYEQY
- TRBV5-4 ASSLVPNTGELF
TRBD2 TRBV20-1 SARTTSGRGNEQF
- TRBV5-1 ASSLEGDYGYT
- TRBV14 ASSQELGASYT
TRBD2 TRBV29-1 SVMVLAGTGELF
- TRBV10-3 AISDGVAKPNTEAF
TRBD2 TRBV7-6 ASSLGSGAKETQY
- TRBV27 ASSHLAAGANVLT
- TRBV20-1 RALNVAANEKLF
TRBD2 TRBV7-9 ASSYGTSGSETQY
TRBD1 TRBV28 ASSLRSDRVGANEQY
TRBD2 TRBV15 ATSIGTSGGKDTQY
TRBD2 TRBV7-2 ASNTTSVEGLETQY
- TRBV30 AWSYGTYEQY
TRBD2 TRBV12-3/TRBV12-4 ASIAGVQTGELF
- TRBV12-3/TRBV12-4 ASSFGNSPLH
TRBD2 TRBV2 ASSERTSASYEQY
- TRBV5-1 ASRDRNYEQY
- TRBV21-1 ASSSQGTEAF
- TRBV7-2 ASSLALQGMGRALH